Below, one T cell receptor (beta chain) is given with its context. The data derive from a study of blood T cell repertoires in COVID-19. Study context: The United States, Italy and Spain provided the acute and convalescent COVID-19 samples. In each case, the material was cDNA or gDNA derived from T cells, B-cell-depleted T cells, or PBMCs.

In the study's own analysis: Nucleated cell counts were estimated from reference gene primer amplification. Data came from immunoSEQ multiplex PCR; TCRdb stores just in-frame clones and leaves some out. V and J calls and clone size are those listed in that table; D and trimming were worked out from the DNA. The table lists tens of thousands of clones, about nine tenths of them singletons, with approximately 5% in the top ten. The V and J ends lost 6 bases and 7 bases, in that order; junction bases with no gene match: 8. CDR1 and CDR2 (germline): SGHDT, YYEEEE. The CDR3 runs 14 residues. This TCR came from a human donor in a cohort sampled during active COVID-19. The chain employs TRBV5-6 and TRBJ1-2, with 11 bases aligning to TRBD1. Sequenced input: peripheral blood. The CDR3 is CASTLGQGVGGYTF. CDR3 in DNA: TGTGCCAGCACTCTGGGACAGGGGGTTGGTGGCTACACCTTC.